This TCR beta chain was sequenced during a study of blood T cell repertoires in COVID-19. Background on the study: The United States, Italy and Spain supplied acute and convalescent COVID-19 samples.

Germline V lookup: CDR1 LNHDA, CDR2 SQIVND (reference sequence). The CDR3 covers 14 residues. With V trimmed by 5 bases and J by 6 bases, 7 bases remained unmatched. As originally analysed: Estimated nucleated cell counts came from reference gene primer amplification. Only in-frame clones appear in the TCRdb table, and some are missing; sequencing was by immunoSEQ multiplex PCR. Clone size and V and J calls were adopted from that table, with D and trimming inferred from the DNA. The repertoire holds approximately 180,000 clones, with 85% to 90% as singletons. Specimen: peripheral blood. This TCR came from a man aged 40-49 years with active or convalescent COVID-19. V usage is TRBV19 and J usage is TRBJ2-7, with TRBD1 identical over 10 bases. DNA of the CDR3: TGTGCCAGTAGTTTGGGACAGGGGATTGGCGAGCAGTACTTC. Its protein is CASSLGQGIGEQYF.